This entry features one T cell receptor beta chain sequence. PCR primers comprised 60 Vbeta and 13 Jbeta primers. Sequencing used immunoSEQ multiplex PCR; TCRdb keeps in-frame clones, though not all of them. The data contain some 180,000 clones, roughly 88% of them singletons. CDR3 length equals 17 residues. Trimming cost V 5 bases and J 3 bases; bases outside gene matches: 12. The germline V gene has CDR1 SGHNT and CDR2 YENEEA. This entry belongs to a study of cytomegalovirus exposure and HLA in healthy donors. The chain combines TRBV11-3 with TRBJ2-7; 11 positions match TRBD1. The sample comprised PBMCs. The sequence derives from a girl under 10 years old in good health and CMV-seropositive. This CDR3 is CASSAGTGGERGYEQYF. For the CDR3, the DNA is TGTGCCAGCAGCGCCGGGACAGGGGGAGAGCGGGGCTACGAGCAGTACTTC.